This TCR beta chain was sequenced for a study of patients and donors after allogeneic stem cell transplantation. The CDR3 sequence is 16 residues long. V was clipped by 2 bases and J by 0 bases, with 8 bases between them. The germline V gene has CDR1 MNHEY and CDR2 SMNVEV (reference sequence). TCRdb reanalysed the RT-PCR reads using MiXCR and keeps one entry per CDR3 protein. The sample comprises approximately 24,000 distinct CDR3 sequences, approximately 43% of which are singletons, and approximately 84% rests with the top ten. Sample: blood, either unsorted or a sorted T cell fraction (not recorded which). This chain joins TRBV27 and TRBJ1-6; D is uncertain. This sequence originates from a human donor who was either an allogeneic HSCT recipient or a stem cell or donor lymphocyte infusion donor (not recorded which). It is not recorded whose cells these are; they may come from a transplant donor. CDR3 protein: CASSLGPTSYNSPLHF. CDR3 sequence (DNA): TGTGCCAGCAGTTTAGGGCCGACCTCCTATAATTCACCCCTCCACTTT.